A single sample is the source of the 3 T cell receptor beta chains below, sequenced in a study of blood T cell repertoires in COVID-19. Measured with immunoSEQ multiplex PCR; TCRdb has only the in-frame clones, and not every one. Of about 220,000 clones listed, 82% were seen once; the top ten hold 3% to 3.5%. The sequenced sample consisted of PBMCs or T cells enriched from blood (not recorded which). These receptors were taken from an older woman who had recovered from COVID-19.

The chain couples TRBV10-3 to TRBJ1-2, with D tentatively TRBD1 (5 bases). Germline V gene sequence: CDR1 ENHRY, CDR2 SYGVKD. This CDR3 region has 12 residues. V gave up 6 bases and J gave up 4 bases, with 9 bases separating them. The CDR3 spells CAISDSVYGYTF. CDR3 DNA sequence: TGTGCCATCAGCGACAGCGTCTATGGCTACACCTTC.

The chain recombines TRBV5-6 with TRBJ2-1; D not certain. Trimming shortened V by 6 bases and J by 0 bases, and 13 bases separated the two germline ends. This CDR3 is 15 amino acids long. Per the germline V gene, CDR1 is SGHDT and CDR2 is YYEEEE. In DNA form, the CDR3 reads TGTGCCAGCATCCCCATGAGGTCCTCCTACAATGAGCAGTTCTTC. This gives the protein CASIPMRSSYNEQFF.

The genes are TRBV5-4 and TRBJ1-2, with TRBD1 matching over 8 bases. Germline trimming cut 3 bases from V and 0 bases from J; bases unmatched to any gene: 4. Germline-derived CDR1 and CDR2 are SGHNT and YYREEE (reference sequence). The CDR3 is 15 residues long. In DNA form, the CDR3 reads TGTGCCAGCAGCTCCGACAGGGGAACTAACTATGGCTACACCTTC. This sequence encodes CASSSDRGTNYGYTF.